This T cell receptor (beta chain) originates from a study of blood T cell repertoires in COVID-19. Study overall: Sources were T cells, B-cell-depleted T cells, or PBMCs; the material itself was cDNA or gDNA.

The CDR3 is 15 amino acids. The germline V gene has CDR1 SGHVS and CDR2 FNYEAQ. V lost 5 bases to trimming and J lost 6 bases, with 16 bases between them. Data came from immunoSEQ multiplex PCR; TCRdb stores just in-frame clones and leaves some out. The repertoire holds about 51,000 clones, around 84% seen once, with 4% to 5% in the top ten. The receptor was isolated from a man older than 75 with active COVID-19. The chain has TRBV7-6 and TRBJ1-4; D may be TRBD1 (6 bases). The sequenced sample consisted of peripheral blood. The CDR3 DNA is TGTGCCAGCAGCCGAACAGGGATCCGGGATGAAAAACTGTTTTTT. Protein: CASSRTGIRDEKLFF.